This T cell receptor (beta chain) is from a study of prognosis after radiotherapy for stage I lung cancer. Study-wide results and caveats: The number of unique TCR clones went down after stereotactic body radiation therapy, with a median of around 10,000 versus 6,500.

With two-round multiplex PCR, TCR beta CDR3 sequences were amplified from genomic DNA. Amplification during the initial PCR round employed primers specific to each TRBV and TRBJ gene. TCRdb reprocessed the multiplex PCR reads via MiXCR and lists one record per CDR3 protein. The sample lists approximately 30,000 distinct CDR3 sequences; about 34% were seen once. V was shortened by 4 bases and J by 4 bases, with 15 bases between the two germline ends. CDR1 is SGHRS and CDR2 is YFSETQ in the germline V gene. The CDR3 spans 14 residues. The table lists this clonotype with many counts. No antigen is known for it.

The source material was PBMCs, sampled before or after stereotactic body radiation therapy (not recorded which). The chain combines TRBV5-1 with TRBJ2-7, with D perhaps matching TRBD1 (5 bases). The sequence came from a donor aged 50 or older with non-small cell lung cancer. The DNA of the CDR3 is TGCGCCAGCAGCGGATCTGACAGCCGGTACGAGCAGTACTTC. This sequence encodes CASSGSDSRYEQYF.